Presented here are 27 T cell receptor beta chains from one specimen sequenced in a study of memory CD4+ T cells and cytomegalovirus serostatus. The sort gate was single viable CD3+CD4+CD8-CD45RO+ cells for memory CD4+ T cells. The protocol was immunoSEQ multiplex PCR, while the TCRdb copy is restricted to in-frame clones and leaves out a portion. The table shows 40,000 to 55,000 clones, with roughly four fifths occurring only once. Sequenced input: memory CD4+ T cells from blood. These receptors came from an adult in good health and CMV-seropositive.

The rearrangement links TRBV7-2 to TRBJ1-2; tentatively, D is TRBD1 (5 bases). The CDR3 spans 13 residues. V shed 5 bases and J shed 2 bases, with 9 bases lying between them. Germline loops: CDR1 SGHTA, CDR2 FQGNSA. The CDR3 region has the DNA TGTGCCAGCAGCCTGGGACGGAACTATGGCTACACCTTC. It is translated as CASSLGRNYGYTF.

The genes are TRBV19 and TRBJ1-5; D might be TRBD1 (5 bases). The CDR3 spans 18 residues. The germline V and J ends were trimmed by 4 bases and 0 bases, with 19 bases remaining between them. Germline values: CDR1 LNHDA, CDR2 SQIVND (reference sequence). Here the CDR3 reads CASSRGIRGGNSNQPQHF. CDR3 DNA: TGTGCCAGTAGTAGGGGAATTAGGGGCGGAAATAGCAATCAGCCCCAGCATTTT.

This rearrangement joins TRBV10-3 to TRBJ2-1, with no clear D. CDR3 length equals 15 residues. Deletions cut 3 bases from V and 2 bases from J, with 11 bases between. The V gene's germline CDR1 is ENHRY and CDR2 SYGVKD. The CDR3 nucleotides are TGTGCCATCAGTGAACCGGGCCGACCCTACAATGAGCAGTTCTTC. Translated, it gives CAISEPGRPYNEQFF.

V usage is TRBV6-1 and J usage is TRBJ2-2; no reliable D call. The CDR3 sequence is 13 residues long. Trimming took 3 bases from V and 4 from J, leaving 6 bases between them. Per germline, CDR1 MNHNS and CDR2 SASEGT. The CDR3 DNA follows: TGTGCCAGCAGTGACTATATCACCGGGGAGCTGTTTTTT. This translates into CASSDYITGELFF.

The genes are TRBV13 and TRBJ1-1, with 11 nucleotides matching TRBD1. The J segment lost 0 bases and the V segment lost 4 bases, leaving 1 base of the junction unmatched. The germline V gene has CDR1 PRHDT and CDR2 FYEKMQ (reference sequence). The CDR3 length is 15 residues. The CDR3 region has the DNA TGTGCCAGCAGCTGGACAGGGGGCCTGAACACTGAAGCTTTCTTT. It yields the protein CASSWTGGLNTEAFF.

This clone was detected only once. The chain couples TRBV2 to TRBJ1-6; D is possibly TRBD1 (5 bases). V lost 7 bases and J 6 bases, leaving 13 bases between the germline ends. The germline V gene has CDR1 SNHLY and CDR2 FYNNEI. The CDR3 extends over 14 amino acids. The CDR3 here is CASTLRDVNSPLHF. The CDR3 DNA reads as TGTGCCAGCACGCTCCGGGACGTTAATTCACCCCTCCACTTT.

This chain connects TRBV10-1 to TRBJ1-3; D not certain. Germline CDR1 is WNHNN and CDR2 is SYGVQD (reference sequence). Between the trimmed V and J ends, which lost 2 bases and 1 base, there was a span of 9 bases. The CDR3 is 15 amino acids. The CDR3 protein is CASSENRESGNTIYF. DNA for the CDR3: TGCGCCAGCAGTGAGAATCGGGAATCTGGAAACACCATATATTTT.

This chain links TRBV19 with TRBJ2-5, with D possibly being TRBD1 or TRBD2 (5 bases each). The germline V gene has CDR1 LNHDA and CDR2 SQIVND (reference sequence). The germline V and J ends were trimmed by 3 bases and 4 bases, with 12 bases remaining between them. The CDR3 contains 14 residues. The DNA for the CDR3 is TGTGCCAGTAGTATTGACAGAGGGTCAGAGACCCAGTACTTC. Amino acid sequence: CASSIDRGSETQYF.

The chain uses TRBV4-3 and TRBJ2-3, with 7 nucleotides matching TRBD2. This CDR3 region has 16 residues. The J segment lost 4 bases and the V segment lost 0 bases, leaving 7 bases of the junction unmatched. CDR1 and CDR2 from the germline V gene are LGHNA and YSLEER. CDR3 DNA: TGCGCCAGCAGCCAAGAGTGGGCAGGGAGGGCAGATACGCAGTATTTT. This encodes CASSQEWAGRADTQYF.

This clone occurred once. The rearrangement uses TRBV10-3 and TRBJ1-3; D remains unclear. This CDR3 contains 13 residues. Per germline, CDR1 ENHRY and CDR2 SYGVKD. Trimming pared 7 bases from V and 3 bases from J, leaving 10 bases between. As DNA, the CDR3 is TGTGCCATCACCGAAGGGCTTGGAAACACCATATATTTT. Translated: CAITEGLGNTIYF.

This clone has just a few counts. The chain uses TRBV2 and TRBJ2-4; D is uncertain. Germline V lookup: CDR1 SNHLY, CDR2 FYNNEI. Trimming removed 8 bases at V and 0 bases at J, with 11 bases between. The CDR3 sequence is 14 residues long. The CDR3 reads CASSTEIAKNIQYF. In DNA form, the CDR3 reads TGTGCCAGCTCGACGGAAATAGCCAAAAACATTCAGTACTTC.

The CDR3 loop is CASLGRDTEAFF. The CDR3 DNA follows: TGTGCCAGCCTAGGGCGGGACACTGAAGCTTTCTTT. This chain uses TRBV7-9 with TRBJ1-1; no firm D call. The germline CDR1 and CDR2 sequences are SEHNR and FQNEAQ (reference sequence). The CDR3 length is 12 residues. V lost 8 bases and J lost 3, with 10 bases in between.

This clone was counted a single time. CDR3: CASSADRAGEQYF. For the CDR3, the DNA is TGTGCCAGCAGCGCGGACAGGGCGGGCGAGCAGTACTTC. V is TRBV21-1 and J is TRBJ2-7; no check of the table's D call, TRBD1, against the DNA was made. TRBV21-1 is a pseudogene segment. CDR3 length: 13 amino acids.

V usage is TRBV18 and J usage is TRBJ1-1; TRBD1 is a possible D gene (6 bases). Trimming stripped 1 base from V and 1 base from J, with 10 bases between. The CDR3 is 15 amino acids. Germline loops: CDR1 KGHSH, CDR2 LQKENI. CDR3: CASSPQAGANTEAFF. CDR3 nucleotide sequence: TGTGCCAGCTCACCACAAGCAGGGGCGAACACTGAAGCTTTCTTT.

This clone was observed once. The chain employs TRBV28 and TRBJ2-1; D is unclear. From germline, CDR1 is MDHEN and CDR2 SYDVKM. Trimming took 5 bases from V and 5 from J, leaving 7 bases between them. This CDR3 comprises 12 residues. This CDR3 is CASSASHNEQFF. The CDR3 DNA follows: TGTGCCAGCAGTGCCAGCCACAATGAGCAGTTCTTC.

This rearrangement joins TRBV18 to TRBJ1-6; D is perhaps TRBD1 (6 bases). The CDR3 sequence is 14 residues long. Looked up from germline, CDR1 is KGHSH and CDR2 is LQKENI. V lost 3 bases, J lost 6 bases, and 9 bases lay in between. CDR3 sequence reads: CASSPQGSNSPLHF. Here the CDR3 DNA reads TGTGCCAGCTCACCGCAGGGGAGTAATTCACCCCTCCACTTT.

This clone was observed at least ten times. The chain has TRBV6-5 and TRBJ1-3, with D perhaps TRBD1 (5 bases). This CDR3 has 15 amino acids. Germline V gives CDR1 MNHEY, CDR2 SVGAGI. The V gene lost 8 bases and the J gene lost 4 bases, with 18 bases spanning the gap. The CDR3 here is CASRGGLWDGNTIYF. The CDR3 nucleotides are TGTGCCAGCCGCGGGGGATTATGGGACGGAAACACCATATATTTT.

The chain employs TRBV5-1 and TRBJ1-4; no firm D call. V gave up 3 bases and J gave up 4 bases, with 13 bases separating them. Germline V gives CDR1 SGHRS, CDR2 YFSETQ. The CDR3 covers 15 residues. The DNA for the CDR3 is TGCGCCAGCAGCTCGGGTCCAGTAGATAATGAAAAACTGTTTTTT. Protein sequence: CASSSGPVDNEKLFF.

This rearrangement joins TRBV10-1 to TRBJ1-2; possibly TRBD1 for D (6 bases). The CDR3 has 16 amino acids. The V and J ends lost 8 bases and 7 bases respectively, with 26 bases between them. Looked up from germline, CDR1 is WNHNN and CDR2 is SYGVQD (reference sequence). CDR3 residues: CASSRTSPGAESGYTF. CDR3 coding DNA: TGCGCCAGCTCGAGGACGTCCCCAGGGGCCGAATCTGGCTACACCTTC.

V is TRBV7-9 and J is TRBJ2-3; TRBD2 aligns across 13 bases. The CDR3 sequence is 16 residues long. With V trimmed by 5 bases and J by 5 bases, 7 bases remained unmatched. The V gene's germline CDR1 is SEHNR and CDR2 FQNEAQ (reference sequence). CDR3 bases: TGTGCCAGCAGCACAGGACTAGCGGGGGCTTTAGATACGCAGTATTTT. Translation gives CASSTGLAGALDTQYF.

The genes are TRBV2 and TRBJ1-2; D not certain. V was cut by 1 base and J by 3 bases, with 9 bases left in between. This CDR3 contains 14 residues. Germline-derived CDR1 and CDR2 are SNHLY and FYNNEI. The CDR3 spells CASSEDWTDYGYTF. The CDR3 nucleotides are TGTGCCAGCAGTGAAGACTGGACGGACTATGGCTACACCTTC.

The chain employs TRBV6-1 and TRBJ2-7; D possibly corresponds to TRBD2 (6 bases). The CDR3 extends over 13 amino acids. The germline gives CDR1 MNHNS, CDR2 SASEGT. Between the trimmed V and J ends, which lost 4 bases and 3 bases, there was a span of 10 bases. This CDR3 reads CASSAGSDYEQYF. DNA of the CDR3: TGTGCCAGCAGTGCCGGGAGCGACTACGAGCAGTACTTC.

The rearrangement uses TRBV29-1 and TRBJ2-2; 7 nucleotides line up with TRBD2. The germline CDR1 and CDR2 sequences are SQVTM and ANQGSEA. The CDR3 sequence is 13 residues long. J was trimmed by 7 bases and V by 2 bases; bases with no gene match: 4. The CDR3 is CSVETSGGGELFF. The CDR3 DNA reads as TGCAGCGTTGAAACATCGGGGGGCGGGGAGCTGTTTTTT.

The genes are TRBV10-1 and TRBJ2-3; possibly TRBD1 or TRBD2 for D (6 bases each). The CDR3 is 13 residues long. Germline V gene lookup returns CDR1 WNHNN and CDR2 SYGVQD (reference sequence). V was shortened by 6 bases and J by 3 bases, with 10 bases between the two germline ends. The CDR3 coding sequence is TGCGCCAGCAGGGAGGGGGAAACAGATACGCAGTATTTT. Its protein product is CASREGETDTQYF.

Written as DNA, the CDR3 is TGTGCCAGCAGCTTAGGGATTACGGGGTCCCAAGAGACCCAGTACTTC. Its protein product is CASSLGITGSQETQYF. The V call is TRBV11-3, the J call TRBJ2-5, with a possible D match to TRBD2 (5 bases). The CDR3 consists of 16 residues. In germline, CDR1 is SGHNT, CDR2 YENEEA. V gave up 1 base and J gave up 1 base, with 13 bases separating them.

This clone was seen a handful of times. The rearrangement uses TRBV9 and TRBJ2-7; a weak D match, TRBD2 (7 bases). Trimming took off 2 bases at V and 6 bases at J, with 15 bases between the two ends. Germline V gene lookup returns CDR1 SGDLS and CDR2 YYNGEE. The CDR3 covers 14 residues. CDR3 sequence: CASSVTGGGREQYF. CDR3 in DNA: TGTGCCAGCAGCGTCACGGGGGGCGGCCGCGAGCAGTACTTC.

In this sample, this clone turned up a few times. The chain combines TRBV19 with TRBJ2-5; 9 nucleotides agree with TRBD1. The germline gives CDR1 LNHDA, CDR2 SQIVND (reference sequence). V gave up 5 bases and J gave up 1 base; unmatched junction bases: 5. The CDR3 contains 15 residues. The CDR3 DNA sequence: TGTGCCAGTAGTCAATTGGACAGGGGCCAAGAGACCCAGTACTTC. It codes for CASSQLDRGQETQYF.